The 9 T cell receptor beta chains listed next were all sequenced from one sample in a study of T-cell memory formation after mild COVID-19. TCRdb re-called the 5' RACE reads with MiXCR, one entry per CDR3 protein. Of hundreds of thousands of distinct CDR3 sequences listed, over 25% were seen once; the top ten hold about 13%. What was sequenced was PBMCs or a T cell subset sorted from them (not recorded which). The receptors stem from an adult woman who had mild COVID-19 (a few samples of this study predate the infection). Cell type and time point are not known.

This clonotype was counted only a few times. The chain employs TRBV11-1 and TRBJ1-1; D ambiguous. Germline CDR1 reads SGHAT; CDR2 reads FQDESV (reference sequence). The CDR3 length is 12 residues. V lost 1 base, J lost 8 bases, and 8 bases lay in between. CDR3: CASSLGLQEAFF. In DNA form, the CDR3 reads TGTGCCAGCAGCTTAGGCCTCCAGGAAGCTTTCTTT.

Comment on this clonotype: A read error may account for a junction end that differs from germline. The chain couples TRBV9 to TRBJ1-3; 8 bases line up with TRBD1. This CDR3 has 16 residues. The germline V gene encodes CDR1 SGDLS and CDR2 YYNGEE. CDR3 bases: TGTGCCAGCGGCGTAGACACAGGGGGTTCTGGAATCACCAAATATTTT. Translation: CASGVDTGGSGITKYF.

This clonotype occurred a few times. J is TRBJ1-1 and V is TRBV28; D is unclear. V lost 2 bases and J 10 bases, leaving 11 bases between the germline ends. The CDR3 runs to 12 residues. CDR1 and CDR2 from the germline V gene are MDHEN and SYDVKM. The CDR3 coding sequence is TGTGCCAGCAGTTTACCGGATATGATAGCTTTCTTT. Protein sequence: CASSLPDMIAFF.

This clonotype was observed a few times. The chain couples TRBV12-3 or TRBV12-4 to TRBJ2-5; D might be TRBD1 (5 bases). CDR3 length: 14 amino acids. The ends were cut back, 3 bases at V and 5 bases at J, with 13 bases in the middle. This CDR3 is CASSFQGSRETQYF. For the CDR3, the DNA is TGTGCCAGCAGTTTTCAGGGCTCCCGTGAGACCCAGTACTTC.

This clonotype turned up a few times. The DNA of the CDR3 is TGTGCCAGCAGCTTAGATCGCTGGGGGGATACGCAGTATTTT. Protein sequence: CASSLDRWGDTQYF. The J gene is TRBJ2-3, the V gene TRBV11-2; perhaps D is TRBD1 or TRBD2 (5 bases each). Between the trimmed V and J ends, which lost 0 bases and 6 bases, there was a span of 10 bases. CDR3 size: 14 residues. Looked up from germline, CDR1 is SGHAT and CDR2 is FQNNGV.

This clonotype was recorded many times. CDR3 sequence reads: CASSLGQGSWVTEAFF. The CDR3 DNA sequence: TGCGCCAGCAGCTTGGGACAGGGTTCTTGGGTCACTGAAGCTTTCTTT. The chain uses TRBV5-1 and TRBJ1-1, with 7 bases fitting TRBD1. CDR1 is SGHRS and CDR2 is YFSETQ in the germline V gene. The CDR3 spans 16 residues. J gave up 4 bases and V 0 bases, and 9 bases lay outside the gene matches.

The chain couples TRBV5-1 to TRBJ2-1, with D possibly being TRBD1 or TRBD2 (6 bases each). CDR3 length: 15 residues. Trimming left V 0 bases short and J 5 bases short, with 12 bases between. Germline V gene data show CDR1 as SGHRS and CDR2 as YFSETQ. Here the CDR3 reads CASSLVWRDNNEQFF. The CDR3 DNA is TGCGCCAGCAGCTTGGTTTGGCGGGACAACAATGAGCAGTTCTTC.

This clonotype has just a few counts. CDR3 nucleotide sequence: TGTGCCAGCAGCCGTATCGACAGCTATAATGAAAAACTGTTTTTT. Its translation is CASSRIDSYNEKLFF. The chain is built from TRBV5-8 and TRBJ1-4; tentatively, D is TRBD1 (5 bases). The CDR3 length is 15 residues. Trimming stripped 4 bases from V and 4 bases from J, with 14 bases between. Per the germline V gene, CDR1 is SGHTS and CDR2 is YDEGEE.

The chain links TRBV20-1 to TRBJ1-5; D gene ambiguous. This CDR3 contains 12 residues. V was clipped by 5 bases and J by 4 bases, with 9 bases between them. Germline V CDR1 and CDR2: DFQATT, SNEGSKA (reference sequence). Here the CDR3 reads CSAVSGNQPQHF. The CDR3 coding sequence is TGCAGTGCTGTTTCCGGGAATCAGCCCCAGCATTTT.